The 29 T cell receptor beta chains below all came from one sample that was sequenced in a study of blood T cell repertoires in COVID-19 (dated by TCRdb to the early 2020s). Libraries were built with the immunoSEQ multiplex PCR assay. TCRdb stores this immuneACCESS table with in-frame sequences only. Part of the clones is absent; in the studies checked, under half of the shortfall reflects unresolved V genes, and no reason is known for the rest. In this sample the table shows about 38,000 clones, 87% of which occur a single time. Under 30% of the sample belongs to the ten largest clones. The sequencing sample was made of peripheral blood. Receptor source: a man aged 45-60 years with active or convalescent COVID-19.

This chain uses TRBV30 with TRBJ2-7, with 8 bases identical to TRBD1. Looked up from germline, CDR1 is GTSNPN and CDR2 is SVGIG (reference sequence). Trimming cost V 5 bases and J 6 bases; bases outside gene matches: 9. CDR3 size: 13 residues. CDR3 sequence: CAWAKGRGLEQYF. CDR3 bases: TGTGCCTGGGCGAAGGGCAGGGGGCTCGAGCAGTACTTC.

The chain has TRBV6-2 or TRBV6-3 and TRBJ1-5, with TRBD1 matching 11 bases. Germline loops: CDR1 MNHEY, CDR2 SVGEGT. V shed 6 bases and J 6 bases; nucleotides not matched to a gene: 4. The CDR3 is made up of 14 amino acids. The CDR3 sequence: CASSGTGGVQPQHF. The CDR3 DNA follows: TGTGCCAGCAGCGGGACAGGGGGAGTTCAGCCCCAGCATTTT.

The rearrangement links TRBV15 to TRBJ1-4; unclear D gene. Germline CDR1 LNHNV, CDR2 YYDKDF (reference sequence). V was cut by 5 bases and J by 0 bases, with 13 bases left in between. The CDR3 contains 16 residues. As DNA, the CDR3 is TGTGCCACCAGCCCACGAGCCCCGGCAACTAATGAAAAACTGTTTTTT. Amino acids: CATSPRAPATNEKLFF.

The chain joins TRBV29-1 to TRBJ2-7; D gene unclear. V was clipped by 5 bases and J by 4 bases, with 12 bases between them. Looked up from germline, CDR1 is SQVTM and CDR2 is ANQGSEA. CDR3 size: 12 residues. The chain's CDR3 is CSVTVSSYEQYF. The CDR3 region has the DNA TGCAGCGTTACGGTCTCCTCTTACGAGCAGTACTTC.

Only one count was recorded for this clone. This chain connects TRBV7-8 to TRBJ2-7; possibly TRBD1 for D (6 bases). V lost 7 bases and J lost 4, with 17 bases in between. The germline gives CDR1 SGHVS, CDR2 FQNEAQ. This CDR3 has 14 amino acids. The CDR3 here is CASINRAPPYEQYF. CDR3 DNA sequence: TGTGCCAGCATCAACAGGGCCCCCCCTTACGAGCAGTACTTC.

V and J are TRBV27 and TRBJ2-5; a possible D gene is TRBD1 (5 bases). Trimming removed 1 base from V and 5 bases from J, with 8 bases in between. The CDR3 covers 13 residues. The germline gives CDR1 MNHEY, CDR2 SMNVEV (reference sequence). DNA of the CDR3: TGTGCCAGCAGTTTATTGGGGCGGGAGACCCAGTACTTC. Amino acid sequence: CASSLLGRETQYF.

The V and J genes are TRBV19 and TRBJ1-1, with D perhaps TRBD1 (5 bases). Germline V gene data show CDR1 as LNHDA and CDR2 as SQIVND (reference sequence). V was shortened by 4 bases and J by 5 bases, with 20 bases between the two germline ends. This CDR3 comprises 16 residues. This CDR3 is CASSKSYRIAGTEAFF. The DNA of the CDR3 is TGTGCCAGTAGTAAAAGCTACAGGATTGCAGGGACTGAAGCTTTCTTT.

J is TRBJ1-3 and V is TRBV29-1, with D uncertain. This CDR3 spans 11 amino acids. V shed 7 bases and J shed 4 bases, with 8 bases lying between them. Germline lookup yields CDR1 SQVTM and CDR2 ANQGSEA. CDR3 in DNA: TGCAGCGCCGTGGAGGGAAACACCATATATTTT. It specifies CSAVEGNTIYF. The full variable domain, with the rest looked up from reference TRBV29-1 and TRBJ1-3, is SAVISQKPSRDICQRGTSLTIQCQVDSQVTMMFWYRQQPGQSLTLIATANQGSEATYESGFVIDKFPISRPNLTFSTLTVSNMSPEDSSIYLCSAVEGNTIYFGEGSWLTVV.

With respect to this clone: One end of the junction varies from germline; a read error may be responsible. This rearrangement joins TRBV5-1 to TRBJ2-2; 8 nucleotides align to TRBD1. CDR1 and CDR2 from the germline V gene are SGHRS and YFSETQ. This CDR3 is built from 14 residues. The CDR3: CASNLQGAAGELFF. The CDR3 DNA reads TGCGCCAGCAACTTGCAGGGGGCTGCCGGGGAGCTGTTTTTT.

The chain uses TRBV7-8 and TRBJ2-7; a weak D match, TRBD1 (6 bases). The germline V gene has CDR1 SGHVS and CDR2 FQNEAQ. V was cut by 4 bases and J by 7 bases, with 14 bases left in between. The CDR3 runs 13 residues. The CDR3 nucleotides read TGTGCCAGCAGCTCACAGGGACATACAGAGCAGTACGTC. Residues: CASSSQGHTEQYV.

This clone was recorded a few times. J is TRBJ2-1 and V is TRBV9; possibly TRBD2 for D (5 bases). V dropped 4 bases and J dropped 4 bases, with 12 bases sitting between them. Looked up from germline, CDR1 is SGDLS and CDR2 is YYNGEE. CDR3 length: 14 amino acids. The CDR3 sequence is CASSPPRGYNEQFF. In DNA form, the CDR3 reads TGTGCCAGCAGCCCTCCCCGCGGGTACAATGAGCAGTTCTTC.

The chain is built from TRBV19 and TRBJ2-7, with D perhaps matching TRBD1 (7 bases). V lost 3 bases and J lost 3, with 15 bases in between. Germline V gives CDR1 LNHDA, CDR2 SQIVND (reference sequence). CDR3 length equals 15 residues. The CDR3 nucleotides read TGTGCCAGTAGTATCTTCGGGGGACAGTTCTACGAGCAGTACTTC. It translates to CASSIFGGQFYEQYF.

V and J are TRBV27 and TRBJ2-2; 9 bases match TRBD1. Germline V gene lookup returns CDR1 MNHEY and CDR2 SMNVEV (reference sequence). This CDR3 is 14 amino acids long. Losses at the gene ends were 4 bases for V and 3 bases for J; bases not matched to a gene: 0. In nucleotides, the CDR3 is TGTGCCAGCAGTTGGACAGGGGACACCGGGGAGCTGTTTTTT. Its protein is CASSWTGDTGELFF.

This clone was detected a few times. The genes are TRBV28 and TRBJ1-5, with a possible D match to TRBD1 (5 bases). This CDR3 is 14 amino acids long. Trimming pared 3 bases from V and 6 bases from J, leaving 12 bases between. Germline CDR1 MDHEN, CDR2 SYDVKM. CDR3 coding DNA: TGTGCCAGCAGTTTCGGTAGGGGAGGTCAGCCCCAGCATTTT. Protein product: CASSFGRGGQPQHF.

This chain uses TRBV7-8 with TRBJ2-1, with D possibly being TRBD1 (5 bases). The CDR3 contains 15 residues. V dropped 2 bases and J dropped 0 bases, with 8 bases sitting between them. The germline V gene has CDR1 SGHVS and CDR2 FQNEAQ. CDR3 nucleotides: TGTGCCAGCAGCTTAAGGGGCTACTCCTACAATGAGCAGTTCTTC. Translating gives CASSLRGYSYNEQFF.

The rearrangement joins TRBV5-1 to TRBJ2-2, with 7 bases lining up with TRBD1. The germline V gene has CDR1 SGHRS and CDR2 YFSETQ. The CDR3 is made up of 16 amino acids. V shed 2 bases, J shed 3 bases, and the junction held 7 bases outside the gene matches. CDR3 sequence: CASSFVSQGDTGELFF. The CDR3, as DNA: TGCGCCAGCAGCTTTGTGAGTCAGGGGGACACCGGGGAGCTGTTTTTT. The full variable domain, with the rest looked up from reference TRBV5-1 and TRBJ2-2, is KAGVTQTPRYLIKTRGQQVTLSCSPISGHRSVSWYQQTPGQGLQFLFEYFSETQRNKGNFPGRFSGRQFSNSRSEMNVSTLELGDSALYLCASSFVSQGDTGELFFGEGSRLTVL.

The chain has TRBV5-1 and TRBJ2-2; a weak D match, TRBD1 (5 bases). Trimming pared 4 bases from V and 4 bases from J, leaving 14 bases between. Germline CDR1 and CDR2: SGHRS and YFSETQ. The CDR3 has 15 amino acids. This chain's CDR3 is CASSLTEPITGELFF. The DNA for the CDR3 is TGCGCCAGCAGCCTGACAGAACCGATCACCGGGGAGCTGTTTTTT.

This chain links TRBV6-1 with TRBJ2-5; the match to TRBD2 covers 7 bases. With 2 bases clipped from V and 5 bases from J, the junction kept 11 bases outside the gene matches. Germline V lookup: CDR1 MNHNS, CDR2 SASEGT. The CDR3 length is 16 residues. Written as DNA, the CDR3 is TGTGCCAGCAGTGAATACCCCACTAGCGACCGGGAGACCCAGTACTTC. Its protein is CASSEYPTSDRETQYF.

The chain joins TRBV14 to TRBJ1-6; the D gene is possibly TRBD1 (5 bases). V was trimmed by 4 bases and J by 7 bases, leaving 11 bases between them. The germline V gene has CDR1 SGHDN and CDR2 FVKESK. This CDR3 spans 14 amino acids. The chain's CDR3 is CASSPHRRNSPLHF. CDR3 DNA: TGTGCCAGCAGCCCGCACAGGAGAAATTCACCCCTCCACTTT.

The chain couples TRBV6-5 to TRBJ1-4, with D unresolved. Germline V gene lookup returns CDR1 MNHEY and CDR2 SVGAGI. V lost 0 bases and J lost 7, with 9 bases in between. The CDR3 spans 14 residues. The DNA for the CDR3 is TGTGCCAGCAGTTACTCAGGGAGAGGTGAAAAACTGTTTTTT. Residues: CASSYSGRGEKLFF.

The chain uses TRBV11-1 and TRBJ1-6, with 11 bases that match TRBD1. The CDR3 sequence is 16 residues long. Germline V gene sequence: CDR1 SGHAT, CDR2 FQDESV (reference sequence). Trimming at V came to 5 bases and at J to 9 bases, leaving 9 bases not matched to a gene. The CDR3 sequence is CASSLDPGQGGSPLHF. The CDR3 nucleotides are TGTGCCAGCAGCCTTGATCCGGGACAGGGGGGTTCACCCCTCCACTTT. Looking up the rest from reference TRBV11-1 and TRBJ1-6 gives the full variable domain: EAEVAQSPRYKITEKSQAVAFWCDPISGHATLYWYRQILGQGPELLVQFQDESVVDDSQLPKDRFSAERLKGVDSTLKIQPAELGDSAMYLCASSLDPGQGGSPLHFGNGTRLTVT.

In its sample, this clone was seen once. CDR3 nucleotides: TGTGCCTGGAACCCGCCTCCGGGAGGGGGGAGTGGGGAGCAGTACTTC. It translates to CAWNPPPGGGSGEQYF. The V call is TRBV30, the J call TRBJ2-7; 8 bases agree with TRBD2. The CDR3 length is 16 residues. The ends lost 4 bases at V and 7 bases at J; junction bases unmatched: 18. CDR1 and CDR2 from the germline V gene are GTSNPN and SVGIG (reference sequence).

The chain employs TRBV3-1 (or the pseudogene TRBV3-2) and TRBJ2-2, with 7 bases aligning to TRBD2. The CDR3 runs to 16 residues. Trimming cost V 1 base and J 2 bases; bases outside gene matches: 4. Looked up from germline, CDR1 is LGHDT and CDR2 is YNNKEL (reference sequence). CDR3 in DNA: TGTGCCAGCAGCCAAGGGACTAGGATTAACACCGGGGAGCTGTTTTTT. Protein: CASSQGTRINTGELFF.

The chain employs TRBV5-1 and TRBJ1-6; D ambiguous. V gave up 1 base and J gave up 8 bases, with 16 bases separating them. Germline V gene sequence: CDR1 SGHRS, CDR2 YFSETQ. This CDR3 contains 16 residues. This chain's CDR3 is CASSLFARPGDSPLHF. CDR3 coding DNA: TGCGCCAGCAGCTTGTTCGCTCGCCCAGGCGATTCACCCCTCCACTTT.

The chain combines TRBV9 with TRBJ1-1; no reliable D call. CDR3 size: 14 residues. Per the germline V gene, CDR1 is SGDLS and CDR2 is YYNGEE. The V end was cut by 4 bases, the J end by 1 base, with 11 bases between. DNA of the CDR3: TGTGCCAGCAGCTCACGGGGAGGGAACACTGAAGCTTTCTTT. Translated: CASSSRGGNTEAFF.

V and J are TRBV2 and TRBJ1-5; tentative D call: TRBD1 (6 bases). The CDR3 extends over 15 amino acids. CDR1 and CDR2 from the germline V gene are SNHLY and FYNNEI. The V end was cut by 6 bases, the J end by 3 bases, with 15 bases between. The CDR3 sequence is CASRFGTGNNQPQHF. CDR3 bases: TGTGCCAGCAGGTTCGGCACAGGGAACAATCAGCCCCAGCATTTT.

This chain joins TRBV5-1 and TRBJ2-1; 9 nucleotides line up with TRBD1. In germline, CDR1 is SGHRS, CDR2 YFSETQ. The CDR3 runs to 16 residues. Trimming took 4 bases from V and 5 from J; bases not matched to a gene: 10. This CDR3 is CASSPNRDRAHNEQFF. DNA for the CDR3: TGCGCCAGCAGCCCGAACCGGGACAGGGCCCACAATGAGCAGTTCTTC. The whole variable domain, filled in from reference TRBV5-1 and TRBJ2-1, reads KAGVTQTPRYLIKTRGQQVTLSCSPISGHRSVSWYQQTPGQGLQFLFEYFSETQRNKGNFPGRFSGRQFSNSRSEMNVSTLELGDSALYLCASSPNRDRAHNEQFFGPGTRLTVL.

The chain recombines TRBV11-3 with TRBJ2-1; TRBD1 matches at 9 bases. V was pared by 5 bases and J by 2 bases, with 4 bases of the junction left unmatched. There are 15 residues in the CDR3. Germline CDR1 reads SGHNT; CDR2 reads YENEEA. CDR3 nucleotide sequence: TGTGCCAGCAGCACCGGGACAGGGACCTACAATGAGCAGTTCTTC. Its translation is CASSTGTGTYNEQFF.

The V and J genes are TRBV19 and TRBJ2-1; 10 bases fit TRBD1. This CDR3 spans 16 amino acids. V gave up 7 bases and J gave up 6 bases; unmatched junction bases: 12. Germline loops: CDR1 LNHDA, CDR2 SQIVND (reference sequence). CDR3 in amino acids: CASTHYRTGGINEQFF. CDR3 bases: TGTGCCAGTACCCATTACAGGACAGGGGGGATCAATGAGCAGTTCTTC.